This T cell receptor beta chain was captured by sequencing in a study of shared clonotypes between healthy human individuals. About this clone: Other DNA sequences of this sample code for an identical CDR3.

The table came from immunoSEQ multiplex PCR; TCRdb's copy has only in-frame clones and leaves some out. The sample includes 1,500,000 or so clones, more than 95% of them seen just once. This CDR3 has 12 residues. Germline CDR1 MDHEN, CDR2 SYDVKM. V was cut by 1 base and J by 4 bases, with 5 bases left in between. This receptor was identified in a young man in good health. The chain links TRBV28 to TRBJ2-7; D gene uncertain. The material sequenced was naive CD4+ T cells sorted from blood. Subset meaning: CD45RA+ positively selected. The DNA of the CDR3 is TGTGCCAGCAGTTTATCCCGGTACGAGCAGTACTTC. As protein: CASSLSRYEQYF.